These T cell receptor beta chains were read from a single sample in a study of patients and donors after allogeneic stem cell transplantation. TCRdb itself ran the RT-PCR reads through MiXCR, one entry per CDR3 protein. The table records approximately 430,000 distinct CDR3 sequences, roughly 16% of them present only once. What was sequenced was blood, either unsorted or a sorted T cell fraction (not recorded which). The source is a human donor who was either an allogeneic HSCT recipient or a stem cell or donor lymphocyte infusion donor (not recorded which). It is not recorded whose cells these are; they may come from a transplant donor. CDR3s include the opening cysteine and the closing phenylalanine or tryptophan. A D gene is named only where the DNA matches it firmly. Size is stated for part of the rows, as once, few or many counts, or as a class when the clone is expanded.

clone_size	v_call	d_call	j_call	cdr3_aa	cdr3_nt
few	TRBV11-2	-	TRBJ2-5	CASSLGPIQETQYF	TGTGCCAGCAGCTTAGGTCCGATACAAGAGACCCAGTACTTC
-	TRBV6-2/TRBV6-3	TRBD1	TRBJ1-5	CASSPPGQGASNQPQHF	TGTGCCAGCAGTCCTCCGGGACAGGGGGCTTCCAATCAGCCCCAGCATTTT
-	TRBV12-3/TRBV12-4	TRBD1	TRBJ1-2	CASRARQGDGYTF	TGTGCCAGCAGAGCCCGACAGGGGGACGGCTACACCTTC
few	TRBV2	-	TRBJ2-7	CASGHPTGGEQYF	TGTGCCAGCGGACACCCAACAGGAGGGGAGCAGTACTTC
many	TRBV24-1	TRBD2	TRBJ2-1	CATSGLAGASSYNEQFF	TGTGCCACCAGTGGTCTAGCGGGAGCCTCCTCCTACAATGAGCAGTTCTTC
few	TRBV5-1	TRBD2	TRBJ2-3	CASSSLAGGKFTDTQYF	TGCGCCAGCAGCTCCTTAGCGGGGGGCAAGTTCACAGATACGCAGTATTTT
few	TRBV5-1	-	TRBJ2-2	CASSDRSGELFF	TGCGCCAGCAGCGACAGGTCCGGGGAGCTGTTTTTT
few	TRBV11-1	TRBD2	TRBJ2-7	CASSAGTSGRISPYEQYF	TGTGCCAGCAGCGCCGGGACTAGCGGGAGAATTTCCCCCTACGAGCAGTACTTC
few	TRBV5-1	-	TRBJ2-1	CASSPGRVYNEQFF	TGCGCCAGCAGCCCTGGGCGGGTATACAATGAGCAGTTCTTC
-	TRBV6-1	-	TRBJ2-5	CASSEKGVGFRETQYF	TGTGCCAGCAGTGAGAAAGGGGTAGGGTTCCGAGAGACCCAGTACTTC
-	TRBV15	TRBD2	TRBJ2-7	CATSREYEGGSYEQYF	TGTGCCACCAGCAGAGAGTATGAGGGAGGGTCCTACGAGCAGTACTTC
-	TRBV7-2	-	TRBJ1-2	CASSPGQLYGYTF	TGTGCCAGCAGCCCCGGACAGCTCTATGGCTACACCTTC
-	TRBV4-1	TRBD1	TRBJ1-2	CASSQDGGTAGLRGYTF	TGCGCCAGCAGCCAAGATGGCGGGACAGCGGGCCTCCGGGGCTACACCTTC
few	TRBV6-5	-	TRBJ2-3	CASSLTGPGRNTDTQYF	TGTGCCAGCAGTTTGACAGGCCCGGGGCGGAACACAGATACGCAGTATTTT
-	TRBV9	TRBD1	TRBJ2-2	CASRRGQGNTGELFF	TGTGCCAGCAGGAGGGGACAGGGGAACACCGGGGAGCTGTTTTTT
-	TRBV9	TRBD1	TRBJ2-7	CASSAERGQGYEQYF	TGTGCCAGCAGCGCCGAACGGGGACAGGGCTACGAGCAGTACTTC
-	TRBV9	TRBD2	TRBJ2-7	CASSVASGSRAEQYF	TGTGCCAGCAGCGTAGCTAGCGGGAGTAGAGCCGAGCAGTACTTC
-	TRBV12-3/TRBV12-4	-	TRBJ1-4	CASKRAGAEKLFF	TGTGCCAGCAAGAGGGCAGGGGCGGAAAAACTGTTTTTT
-	TRBV9	TRBD2	TRBJ2-1	CASSVATSGRASEQFF	TGTGCCAGCAGCGTAGCTACTAGCGGGAGGGCCAGTGAGCAGTTCTTC
many	TRBV9	TRBD2	TRBJ2-6	CASSMTSGWGGANVLTF	TGTGCCAGCAGCATGACTAGCGGGTGGGGAGGGGCCAACGTCCTGACTTTC
-	TRBV5-1	TRBD1	TRBJ2-7	CASSYSGTGVSYEQYF	TGCGCCAGCAGTTACTCAGGGACAGGGGTCTCCTACGAGCAGTACTTC
few	TRBV6-5	-	TRBJ2-7	CASKGGFEQYF	TGTGCCAGCAAAGGGGGTTTCGAGCAGTACTTC
-	TRBV12-3/TRBV12-4	-	TRBJ1-5	CASRGIGRDQPQHF	TGTGCCAGCAGAGGAATAGGTAGGGATCAGCCCCAGCATTTT
few	TRBV12-3/TRBV12-4	-	TRBJ1-5	CASSLASWTAYSNQPQHF	TGTGCCAGCAGTTTAGCGTCTTGGACAGCGTACAGCAATCAGCCCCAGCATTTT
-	TRBV7-6	-	TRBJ2-7	CASSLGSREQYF	TGTGCCAGCAGCTTAGGGTCCCGGGAGCAGTACTTC
many	TRBV5-1	-	TRBJ2-1	CASSARGDGRGNEQFF	TGCGCCAGCAGCGCCCGCGGGGACGGGAGAGGGAATGAGCAGTTCTTC
few	TRBV9	TRBD2	TRBJ2-1	CASSAGTSGSHEQFF	TGTGCCAGCAGCGCAGGGACTAGCGGGAGCCATGAGCAGTTCTTC
few	TRBV20-1	TRBD2	TRBJ2-3	CSARARGSGGASDTQYF	TGCAGTGCTAGGGCCCGTGGTAGCGGGGGGGCCTCAGATACGCAGTATTTT
-	TRBV6-2/TRBV6-3	-	TRBJ1-6	CASTRLDNSPLHF	TGTGCCAGCACCCGTCTGGATAATTCACCCCTCCACTTT
-	TRBV9	TRBD2	TRBJ2-1	CASSVVRLAGYNEQFF	TGTGCCAGCAGCGTAGTACGACTAGCGGGATACAATGAGCAGTTCTTC
many	TRBV4-3	-	TRBJ2-2	CASSQVRGTGELFF	TGCGCCAGCAGCCAAGTCCGCGGGACCGGGGAGCTGTTTTTT
-	TRBV7-3	TRBD2	TRBJ2-2	CASSLLGTSGNTGELFF	TGTGCCAGCAGCTTGTTGGGGACTAGCGGGAACACCGGGGAGCTGTTTTTT
few	TRBV4-2	-	TRBJ2-7	CASSPLEGATYEQYF	TGTGCCAGCAGCCCGTTGGAGGGCGCGACCTACGAGCAGTACTTC
-	TRBV7-2	-	TRBJ2-1	CASSLRGGNEQFF	TGTGCCAGCAGCTTAAGGGGGGGGAATGAGCAGTTCTTC
-	TRBV25-1	-	TRBJ2-5	CASSEITIQETQYF	TGTGCCAGCAGTGAAATTACCATACAAGAGACCCAGTACTTC
few	TRBV12-3/TRBV12-4	-	TRBJ1-4	CASSLGPAKLFF	TGTGCCAGCAGTTTAGGCCCCGCGAAACTGTTTTTT
-	TRBV7-8	-	TRBJ2-3	CASSHGQMIIDTQYF	TGTGCCAGCAGCCATGGACAGATGATTATAGATACGCAGTATTTT
-	TRBV3-1	TRBD2	TRBJ2-7	CASSFGTSGRYEQYF	TGTGCCAGCAGCTTCGGGACTAGCGGGAGGTACGAGCAGTACTTC
many	TRBV6-2/TRBV6-3	-	TRBJ2-1	CASSRGAEQFF	TGTGCCAGCAGTAGGGGGGCTGAGCAGTTCTTC
many	TRBV5-6	-	TRBJ1-2	CASSLSGSYGYTF	TGTGCCAGCAGCTTGTCGGGGAGCTATGGCTACACCTTC
few	TRBV5-1	-	TRBJ1-3	CASSLTGMSSGNTIYF	TGCGCCAGCAGCTTGACAGGGATGAGCTCTGGAAACACCATATATTTT
many	TRBV12-3/TRBV12-4	-	TRBJ2-2	CASSYPRPGELFF	TGTGCCAGCAGTTACCCCCGGCCCGGGGAGCTGTTTTTT
-	TRBV25-1	-	TRBJ2-7	CASSELWELYF	TGTGCCAGCAGTGAATTGTGGGAGCTGTACTTC
few	TRBV11-3	-	TRBJ2-1	CASNSNIRGYEQFF	TGTGCCAGCAACAGTAATATCAGGGGCTATGAGCAGTTCTTC
many	TRBV19	TRBD1	TRBJ2-1	CASSITGGVGNEQFF	TGTGCCAGTAGTATAACAGGGGGCGTTGGCAATGAGCAGTTCTTC
many	TRBV29-1	-	TRBJ2-5	CSVEGRAETQYF	TGCAGCGTTGAGGGCAGGGCGGAGACCCAGTACTTC
few	TRBV12-3/TRBV12-4	TRBD1	TRBJ2-6	CASWTGGNGANVLTF	TGTGCCAGCTGGACAGGGGGTAACGGGGCCAACGTCCTGACTTTC
-	TRBV5-1	TRBD2	TRBJ2-2	CASSPRTSGMNTGELFF	TGCGCCAGCAGCCCCCGGACTAGCGGGATGAACACCGGGGAGCTGTTTTTT
-	TRBV6-2/TRBV6-3	-	TRBJ1-2	CASSYENRVSGYTF	TGTGCCAGCAGTTACGAGAACAGGGTCTCGGGCTACACCTTC